This T cell receptor beta chain is from a study of patients and donors after allogeneic stem cell transplantation. TCRdb reprocessed the RT-PCR reads with MiXCR, giving one entry per CDR3 protein. The data hold fewer than 200,000 distinct CDR3 sequences, with 30% observed a single time. V was cut by 3 bases and J by 4 bases, with 10 bases left in between. This CDR3 spans 13 amino acids. The germline V gene has CDR1 DFQATT and CDR2 SNEGSKA (reference sequence). This clonotype was seen a handful of times. The clonotype comes from a human donor who was either an allogeneic HSCT recipient or a stem cell or donor lymphocyte infusion donor (not recorded which). It is not recorded whose cells these are; they may come from a transplant donor. The sequencing input was blood, either unsorted or a sorted T cell fraction (not recorded which). V usage is TRBV20-1 and J usage is TRBJ2-1; perhaps TRBD2 as D (6 bases). CDR3 sequence reads: CSASIAGYNEQFF. CDR3 bases: TGCAGTGCTAGTATTGCGGGGTACAATGAGCAGTTCTTC.